This T cell receptor (beta chain) was recovered during a study of Graves' ophthalmopathy and Graves' hyperthyroidism. Overall study: Sampling took place at initial diagnosis, with peripheral blood obtained before any treatment.

Whole-study results and caveats: Most thyroid clonotypes expanded beyond 0.001 frequency were also found in blood.

For repertoire sequencing, the TCR beta CDR3 regions were amplified from RNA transcripts. RT-PCR in the first round used HTBI primers; a second-round multiplex PCR followed. TCRdb reanalysed the multiplex PCR reads using MiXCR and keeps one entry per CDR3 protein. There are 400,000 to 450,000 distinct CDR3 sequences in the sample; 20% to 25% occur only once, and around 3.2% lies in the top ten. The CDR3 has 15 amino acids. The V end lost 4 bases, the J end lost 1 base, and 13 bases lay between the germline ends. The germline V gene has CDR1 LNHDA and CDR2 SQIVND (reference sequence). Ineligible for inclusion were patients with other autoimmune diseases, uncontrolled infections, pregnancy or lactation. About 10 ml of fresh blood yielded the PBMCs by density gradient. This clonotype has ten or more counts. Its antigen is unidentified.

The sample consisted of peripheral blood. This chain connects TRBV19 to TRBJ2-5; D ambiguous. The TCR sequence derives from a young woman with stable Graves' hyperthyroidism. CDR3 loop: CASSNSGRPQETQYF. The CDR3 bases are TGTGCCAGTAGTAACTCCGGACGGCCCCAAGAGACCCAGTACTTC.